Following are 18 T cell receptor beta chains from one sample sequenced in a study of STAT5B mutations in CD4+ large granular lymphocyte leukemia. TCRdb's table, derived via immunoSEQ multiplex PCR, lists solely in-frame clones and lacks some. The sample shows roughly 48,000 clones, under 80% of them seen only once. The sample was CD4+ T cells from blood buffy coats. These receptor sequences come from a human donor in good health.

V usage is TRBV27 and J usage is TRBJ2-1; unclear D gene. The V gene's germline CDR1 is MNHEY and CDR2 SMNVEV (reference sequence). With 5 bases removed from V and 4 bases from J, the gap between germline ends came to 15 bases. This CDR3 has 15 residues. CDR3 DNA sequence: TGTGCCAGCAGTCCCGCCCCCCACGTTTACAATGAGCAGTTCTTC. Its protein is CASSPAPHVYNEQFF.

This chain links TRBV7-2 with TRBJ2-1; a weak D match, TRBD2 (6 bases). The CDR3 sequence is 14 residues long. The ends were cut back, 7 bases at V and 5 bases at J, with 15 bases in the middle. Germline V lookup: CDR1 SGHTA, CDR2 FQGNSA. CDR3 sequence (DNA): TGTGCCAGCACCCGAGGAGGGGCCAACAATGAGCAGTTCTTC. Translating gives CASTRGGANNEQFF.

This chain uses TRBV27 with TRBJ1-1; D remains ambiguous. V was shortened by 6 bases and J by 2 bases, with 10 bases between the two germline ends. Germline loops: CDR1 MNHEY, CDR2 SMNVEV (reference sequence). The length of the CDR3 is 13 residues. The CDR3 nucleotides read TGTGCCAGCAGAGCAGGAGTTAACACTGAAGCTTTCTTT. Its translation is CASRAGVNTEAFF.

This clone came up once. The chain combines TRBV7-9 with TRBJ1-1; 9 bases map to TRBD1. The CDR3 spans 15 residues. The V gene end was trimmed by 1 base and the J gene end by 4 bases; junction bases not matched to a gene: 4. Looked up from germline, CDR1 is SEHNR and CDR2 is FQNEAQ (reference sequence). CDR3 protein: CASSLGGQGFTEAFF. For the CDR3, the DNA is TGTGCCAGCAGCTTAGGTGGACAGGGGTTCACTGAAGCTTTCTTT.

This clone was observed a few times. CDR3 DNA: TGTGCCAGCAGTGAGAGGCAGGTTGAAGCTTTCTTT. As protein: CASSERQVEAFF. The chain employs TRBV2 and TRBJ1-1; D is undetermined. Germline V CDR1 and CDR2: SNHLY, FYNNEI. The CDR3 has 12 amino acids. V lost 3 bases and J lost 7, with 9 bases in between.

The chain links TRBV7-8 to TRBJ1-6; possibly TRBD1 for D (6 bases). The germline V and J ends were trimmed by 5 bases and 10 bases, with 12 bases remaining between them. This CDR3 comprises 13 residues. Germline loops: CDR1 SGHVS, CDR2 FQNEAQ. The CDR3 DNA follows: TGTGCCAGCAGCGGGTCGGGACAATCACCCCTCCACTTT. Its protein product is CASSGSGQSPLHF.

The table lists this clone with a count of one. In nucleotides, the CDR3 is TGCGCCAGCAGCTTGAGCGGGGATATTTATGAGCAGTTCTTC. It codes for CASSLSGDIYEQFF. The J gene is TRBJ2-1, the V gene TRBV5-1, with 7 bases identical to TRBD2. The CDR3 sequence is 14 residues long. The germline gives CDR1 SGHRS, CDR2 YFSETQ. Germline trimming cut 1 base from V and 8 bases from J; bases unmatched to any gene: 6. The full variable domain, its missing parts supplied by reference TRBV5-1 and TRBJ2-1, is KAGVTQTPRYLIKTRGQQVTLSCSPISGHRSVSWYQQTPGQGLQFLFEYFSETQRNKGNFPGRFSGRQFSNSRSEMNVSTLELGDSALYLCASSLSGDIYEQFFGPGTRLTVL.

This clone has a single count. V is TRBV7-9 and J is TRBJ2-2, with 9 positions matching TRBD2. Looked up from germline, CDR1 is SEHNR and CDR2 is FQNEAQ (reference sequence). Trimming took 3 bases from V and 6 from J; bases not matched to a gene: 2. This CDR3 has 14 residues. The CDR3 reads CASSFLAGSGELFF. The CDR3 DNA reads TGTGCCAGCAGCTTCCTAGCGGGGTCCGGGGAGCTGTTTTTT.

This chain uses TRBV7-9 with TRBJ2-1, with TRBD2 matching 7 bases. V shed 4 bases, J shed 5 bases, and the junction held 8 bases outside the gene matches. Per germline, CDR1 SEHNR and CDR2 FQNEAQ (reference sequence). The CDR3 loop spans 15 amino acids. The CDR3 DNA follows: TGTGCCAGCAGCTCCTCGGGGGGACTACACAATGAGCAGTTCTTC. Its protein is CASSSSGGLHNEQFF.

This clone was found once. This chain links TRBV14 with TRBJ1-6, with D possibly being TRBD1 (5 bases). The CDR3 sequence is 14 residues long. The V and J ends lost 3 bases and 6 bases respectively, with 9 bases between them. Germline V gene lookup returns CDR1 SGHDN and CDR2 FVKESK. The CDR3 here is CASSQGVPNSPLHF. CDR3 coding DNA: TGTGCCAGCAGCCAGGGGGTTCCTAATTCACCCCTCCACTTT.

V gene TRBV7-3 combines with J gene TRBJ2-2; no clear D gene. Trimming took 5 bases from V and 9 from J, leaving 16 bases between them. The length of the CDR3 is 14 residues. Germline assignment: CDR1 SGHTA and CDR2 FQGTGA. For the CDR3, the DNA is TGTGCCAGCAGCCCCTCCCGGCCGCCCCGGGAGCTGTTTTTT. Its protein is CASSPSRPPRELFF.

The chain joins TRBV27 to TRBJ1-6, with D tentatively TRBD1 (5 bases). V was cut by 3 bases and J by 8 bases, with 14 bases left in between. CDR1 and CDR2 from the germline V gene are MNHEY and SMNVEV (reference sequence). The CDR3 loop spans 15 amino acids. In nucleotides, the CDR3 is TGTGCCAGCAGTTTTGGGCGTCTGGGGGATTCACCCCTCCACTTT. Translating gives CASSFGRLGDSPLHF.

J is TRBJ2-1 and V is TRBV18; 11 bases map to TRBD1. The CDR3 length is 16 residues. Germline CDR1 is KGHSH and CDR2 is LQKENI. With 6 bases clipped from V and 9 bases from J, the junction kept 13 bases outside the gene matches. The CDR3 nucleotides are TGTGCCAGCTCCCGGATGTCAGGACAGGGGGCGAGTGAGCAGTTCTTC. It encodes CASSRMSGQGASEQFF.

The genes are TRBV7-9 and TRBJ2-2, with TRBD2 as a possible D gene (5 bases). The germline V gene has CDR1 SEHNR and CDR2 FQNEAQ (reference sequence). Trimming removed 7 bases at V and 7 bases at J, with 19 bases between. The CDR3 totals 15 residues. The chain's CDR3 is CASTQRASIGGELFF. The CDR3 DNA reads as TGTGCCAGCACCCAGAGGGCCTCGATCGGCGGGGAGCTGTTTTTT.

The rearrangement joins TRBV5-3 to TRBJ1-4, with 9 bases lining up with TRBD1. TRBV5-3 is given ORF status, its function remaining uncertain. V was clipped by 8 bases and J by 8 bases; unmatched bases: 4. There are 12 residues in the CDR3. CDR3 loop: CARDRGKEKLFF. The CDR3 DNA is TGTGCCAGGGACAGGGGTAAGGAAAAACTGTTTTTT.

The chain links TRBV5-1 to TRBJ2-5; weak D call: TRBD1 (5 bases). The CDR3 runs 16 residues. V lost 2 bases and J 5 bases, leaving 19 bases between the germline ends. Germline values: CDR1 SGHRS, CDR2 YFSETQ. CDR3 residues: CASSLGALQEAETQYF. The CDR3 bases are TGCGCCAGCAGCTTAGGGGCTTTACAGGAAGCGGAGACCCAGTACTTC.

V usage is TRBV5-8 and J usage is TRBJ2-5; 8 bases agree with TRBD1. Germline V gene data show CDR1 as SGHTS and CDR2 as YDEGEE. V gave up 4 bases and J gave up 5 bases; unmatched junction bases: 7. The CDR3 is made up of 14 amino acids. The CDR3 reads CASSPGDRMETQYF. CDR3 coding DNA: TGTGCCAGCAGCCCAGGGGACAGGATGGAGACCCAGTACTTC.

V gene TRBV6-5 combines with J gene TRBJ2-7; D call uncertain. V dropped 4 bases and J dropped 2 bases, with 18 bases sitting between them. From germline, CDR1 is MNHEY and CDR2 SVGAGI. The CDR3 loop spans 16 amino acids. The CDR3 here is CASSFTTSGRPYEQYF. CDR3 sequence (DNA): TGTGCCAGCAGTTTTACGACGTCGGGTCGACCCTACGAGCAGTACTTC.